This T cell receptor (beta chain) emerged from a study of OX40 agonist ivuxolimab in advanced cancers. The study, taken as a whole, reports: The 0.1-3.0 mg/kg partial responders had among the lowest clonal expansion.

Profiled with immunoSEQ multiplex PCR; TCRdb holds only in-frame clones, not every one. The repertoire holds some 41,000 clones, with around 89% as singletons. With respect to this clone: No antigen is known for it.

This CDR3 region has 17 residues. The germline gives CDR1 LNHDA, CDR2 SQIVND (reference sequence). V was pared by 6 bases and J by 0 bases, with 7 bases of the junction left unmatched. The clonotype was recovered from an adult with an advanced solid tumor such as melanoma, head and neck, liver or kidney cancer. The J gene is TRBJ1-5, the V gene TRBV19; 11 nucleotides align to TRBD1. The sample consisted of CD4+ or CD8+ T cells sorted from blood, taken in a trial of the OX40 agonist ivuxolimab. The CDR3 region has the DNA TGTGCCAGTAGCCGGGACAGGGGGTCGGGTAGCAATCAGCCCCAGCATTTT. It encodes CASSRDRGSGSNQPQHF.